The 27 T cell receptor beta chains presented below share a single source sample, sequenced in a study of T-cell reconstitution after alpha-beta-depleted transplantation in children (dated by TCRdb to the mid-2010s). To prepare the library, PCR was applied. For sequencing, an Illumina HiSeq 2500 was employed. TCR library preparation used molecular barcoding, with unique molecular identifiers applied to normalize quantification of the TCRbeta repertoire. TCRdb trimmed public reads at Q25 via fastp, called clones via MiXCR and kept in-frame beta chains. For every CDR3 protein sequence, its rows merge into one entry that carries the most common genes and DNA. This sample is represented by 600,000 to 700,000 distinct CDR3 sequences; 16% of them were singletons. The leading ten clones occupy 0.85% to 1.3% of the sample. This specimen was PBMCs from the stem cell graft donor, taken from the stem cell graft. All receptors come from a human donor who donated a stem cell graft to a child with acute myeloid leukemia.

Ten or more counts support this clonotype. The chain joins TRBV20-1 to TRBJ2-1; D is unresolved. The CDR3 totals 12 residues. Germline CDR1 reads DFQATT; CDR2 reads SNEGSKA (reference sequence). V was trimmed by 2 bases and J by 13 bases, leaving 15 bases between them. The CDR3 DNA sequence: TGCAGTGCTAGATGGGATAGGATTGAACAGTTCTTC. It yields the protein CSARWDRIEQFF.

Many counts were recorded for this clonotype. The CDR3 protein is CASSLPWAGYTF. The DNA for the CDR3 is TGTGCCAGCAGCCTCCCCTGGGCCGGCTACACCTTC. The chain employs TRBV5-5 and TRBJ1-2; D remains ambiguous. The CDR3 spans 12 residues. Germline V lookup: CDR1 SGHKS, CDR2 YYEKEE (reference sequence). Trimming removed 4 bases from V and 8 bases from J, with 12 bases in between. Complete variable domain (other parts from reference TRBV5-5 and TRBJ1-2): DAGVTQSPTHLIKTRGQQVTLRCSPISGHKSVSWYQQVLGQGPQFIFQYYEKEERGRGNFPDRFSARQFPNYSSELNVNALLLGDSALYLCASSLPWAGYTFGSGTRLTVV.

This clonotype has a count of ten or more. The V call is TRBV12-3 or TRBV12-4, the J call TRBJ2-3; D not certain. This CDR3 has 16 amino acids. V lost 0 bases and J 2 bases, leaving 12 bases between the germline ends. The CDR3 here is CASSLAGGQVTDTQYF. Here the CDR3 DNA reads TGTGCCAGCAGTTTAGCTGGTGGTCAGGTCACAGATACGCAGTATTTT.

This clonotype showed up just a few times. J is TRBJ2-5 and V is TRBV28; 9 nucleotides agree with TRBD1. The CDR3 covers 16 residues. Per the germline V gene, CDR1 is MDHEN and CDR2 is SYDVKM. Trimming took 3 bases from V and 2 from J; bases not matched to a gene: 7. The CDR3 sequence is CASSLGVGQGQETQYF. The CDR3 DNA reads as TGTGCCAGCAGTTTGGGGGTTGGACAGGGGCAAGAGACCCAGTACTTC.

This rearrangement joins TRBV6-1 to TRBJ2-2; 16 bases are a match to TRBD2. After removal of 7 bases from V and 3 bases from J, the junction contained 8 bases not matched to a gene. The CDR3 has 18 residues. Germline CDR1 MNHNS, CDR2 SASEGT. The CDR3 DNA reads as TGTGCCAGCAAGATTGGGACTAGCGGGGGGGTATACACCGGGGAGCTGTTTTTT. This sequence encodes CASKIGTSGGVYTGELFF.

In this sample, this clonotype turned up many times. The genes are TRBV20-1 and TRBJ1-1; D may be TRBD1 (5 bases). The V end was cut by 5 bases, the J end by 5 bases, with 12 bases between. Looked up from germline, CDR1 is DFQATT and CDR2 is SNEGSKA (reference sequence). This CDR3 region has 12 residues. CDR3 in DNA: TGCAGTGCTGGCGAGGGGAGGACTGAAGCTTTCTTT. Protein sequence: CSAGEGRTEAFF.

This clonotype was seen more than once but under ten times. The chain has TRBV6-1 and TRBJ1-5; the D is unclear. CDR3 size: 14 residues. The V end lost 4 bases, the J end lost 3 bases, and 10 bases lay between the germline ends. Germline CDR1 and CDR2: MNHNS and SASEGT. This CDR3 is CASSGLLLNQPQHF. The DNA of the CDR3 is TGTGCCAGCAGTGGTCTACTCCTCAATCAGCCCCAGCATTTT.

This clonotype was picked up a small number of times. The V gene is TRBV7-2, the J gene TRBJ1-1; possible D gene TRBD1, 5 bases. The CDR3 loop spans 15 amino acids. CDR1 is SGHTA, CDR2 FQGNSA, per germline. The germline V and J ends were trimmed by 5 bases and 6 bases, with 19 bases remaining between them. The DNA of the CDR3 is TGTGCCAGCAGCCCTCATCAGGGCAGCGCCGCTGAAGCTTTCTTT. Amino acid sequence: CASSPHQGSAAEAFF. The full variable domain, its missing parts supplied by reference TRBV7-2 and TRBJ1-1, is GAGVSQSPSNKVTEKGKDVELRCDPISGHTALYWYRQSLGQGLEFLIYFQGNSAPDKSGLPSDRFSAERTGGSVSTLTIQRTQQEDSAVYLCASSPHQGSAAEAFFGQGTRLTVV.

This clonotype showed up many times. CDR3 coding DNA: TGTGCCAGCAGCTTAAACGGCTACACCTTC. Amino acid sequence: CASSLNGYTF. This sequence joins TRBV7-2 and TRBJ1-2, with unresolved D. CDR3 length: 10 residues. Per the germline V gene, CDR1 is SGHTA and CDR2 is FQGNSA. The V and J ends lost 2 bases and 8 bases respectively, with 3 bases between them.

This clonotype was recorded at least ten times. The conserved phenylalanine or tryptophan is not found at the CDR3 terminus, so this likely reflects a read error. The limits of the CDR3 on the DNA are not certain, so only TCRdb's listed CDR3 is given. This CDR3 is CSASLRDSISV. The chain joins TRBV20-1 to TRBJ2-3; TRBD2 is the table's D call, not checked against the DNA. Per the germline V gene, CDR1 is DFQATT and CDR2 is SNEGSKA (reference sequence). Including both end residues, the CDR3 is 11 amino acids long.

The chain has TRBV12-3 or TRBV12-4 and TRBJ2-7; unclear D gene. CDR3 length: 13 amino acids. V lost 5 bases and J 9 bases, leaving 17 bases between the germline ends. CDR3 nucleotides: TGTGCCAGCAGTCCGTCACTGTTTCTGGGGCAGTACGTC. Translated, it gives CASSPSLFLGQYV.

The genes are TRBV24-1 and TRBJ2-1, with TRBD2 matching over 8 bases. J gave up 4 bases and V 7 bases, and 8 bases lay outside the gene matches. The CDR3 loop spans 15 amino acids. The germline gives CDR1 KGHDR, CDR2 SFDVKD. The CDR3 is CATSLRTSSYNEQFF. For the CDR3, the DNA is TGTGCCACCAGCCTTCGGACTAGCAGTTACAATGAGCAGTTCTTC.

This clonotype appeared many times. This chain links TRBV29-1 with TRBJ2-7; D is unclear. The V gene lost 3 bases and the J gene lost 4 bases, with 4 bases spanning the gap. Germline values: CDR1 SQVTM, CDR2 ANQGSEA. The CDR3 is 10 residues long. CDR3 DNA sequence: TGCAGCGTTGAGTCATACGAGCAGTACGTC. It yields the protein CSVESYEQYV.

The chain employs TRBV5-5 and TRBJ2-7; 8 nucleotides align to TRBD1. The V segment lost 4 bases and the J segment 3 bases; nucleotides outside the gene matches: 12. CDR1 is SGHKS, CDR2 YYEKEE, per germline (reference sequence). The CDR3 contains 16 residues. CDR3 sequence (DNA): TGTGCCAGCAGCCTGGGGGGACAGGTCATGGGCTACGAGCAGTACGTC. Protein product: CASSLGGQVMGYEQYV.

The CDR3 loop is CASGGEGGYTF. CDR3 sequence (DNA): TGCGCCAGCGGGGGGGAGGGTGGCTACACCTTC. V usage is TRBV10-1 and J usage is TRBJ1-2; possibly TRBD1 for D (5 bases). Germline loops: CDR1 WNHNN, CDR2 SYGVQD (reference sequence). This CDR3 has 11 amino acids. The V end lost 8 bases, the J end lost 7 bases, and 11 bases lay between the germline ends.

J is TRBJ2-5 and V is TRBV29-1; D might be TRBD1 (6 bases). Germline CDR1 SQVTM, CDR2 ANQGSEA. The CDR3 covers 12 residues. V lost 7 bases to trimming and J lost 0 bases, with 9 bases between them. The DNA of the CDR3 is TGCAGCGCAACAGGGTACCAAGAGACCCAGTACTTC. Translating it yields CSATGYQETQYF.

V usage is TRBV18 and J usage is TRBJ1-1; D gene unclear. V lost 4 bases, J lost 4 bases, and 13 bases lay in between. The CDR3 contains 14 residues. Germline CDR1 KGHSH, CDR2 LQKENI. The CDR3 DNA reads TGTGCCAGCTCACGTCCGGAGTGGGGCACTGAAGCTTTCTTT. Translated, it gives CASSRPEWGTEAFF.

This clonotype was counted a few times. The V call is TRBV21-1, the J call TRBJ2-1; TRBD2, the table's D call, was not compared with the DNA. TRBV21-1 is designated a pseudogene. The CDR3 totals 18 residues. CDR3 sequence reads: CASSKGRGAGDSYNEQFF. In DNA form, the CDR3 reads TGTGCCAGCAGCAAAGGGCGGGGAGCGGGGGACTCCTACAATGAGCAGTTCTTC.

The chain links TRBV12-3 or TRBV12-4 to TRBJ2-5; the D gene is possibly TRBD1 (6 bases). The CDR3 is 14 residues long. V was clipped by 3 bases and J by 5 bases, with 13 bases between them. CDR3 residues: CASSLAQGAETQYF. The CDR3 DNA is TGTGCCAGCAGTTTGGCACAGGGCGCGGAGACCCAGTACTTC.

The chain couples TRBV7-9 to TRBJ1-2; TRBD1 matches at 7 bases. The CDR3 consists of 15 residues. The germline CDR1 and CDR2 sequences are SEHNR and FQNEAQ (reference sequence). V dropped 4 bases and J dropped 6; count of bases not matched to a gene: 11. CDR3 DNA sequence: TGTGCCAGCAGCTCGCCGCGACAGGGCTGGGATGGCTACACCTTC. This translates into CASSSPRQGWDGYTF.

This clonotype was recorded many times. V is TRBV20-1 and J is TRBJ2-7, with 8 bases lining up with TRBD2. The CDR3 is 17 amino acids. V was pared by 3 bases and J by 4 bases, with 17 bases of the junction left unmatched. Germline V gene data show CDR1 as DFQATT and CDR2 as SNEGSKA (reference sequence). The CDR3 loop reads CSASPGLGGLRAYEQYF. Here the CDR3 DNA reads TGCAGTGCTAGCCCGGGACTAGGAGGCCTTCGGGCTTACGAGCAGTACTTC.

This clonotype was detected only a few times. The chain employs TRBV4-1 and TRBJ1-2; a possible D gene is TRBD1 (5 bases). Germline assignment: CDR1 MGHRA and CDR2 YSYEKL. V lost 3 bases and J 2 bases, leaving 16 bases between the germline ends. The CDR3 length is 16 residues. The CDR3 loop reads CASSHLGLTENYGYTF. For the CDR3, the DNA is TGCGCCAGCAGCCACTTGGGACTGACAGAGAACTATGGCTACACCTTC.

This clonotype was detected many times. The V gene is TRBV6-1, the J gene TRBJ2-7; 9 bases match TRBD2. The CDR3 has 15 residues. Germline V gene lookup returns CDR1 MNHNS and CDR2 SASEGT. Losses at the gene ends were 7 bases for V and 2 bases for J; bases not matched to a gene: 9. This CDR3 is CASNRREGFTYEQYF. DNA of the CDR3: TGTGCCAGCAACAGGCGGGAGGGTTTCACCTACGAGCAGTACTTC.

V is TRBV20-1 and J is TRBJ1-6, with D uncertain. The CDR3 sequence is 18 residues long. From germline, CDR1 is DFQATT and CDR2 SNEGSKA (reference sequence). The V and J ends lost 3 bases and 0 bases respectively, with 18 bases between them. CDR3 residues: CSARNPPSGSSYNSPLHF. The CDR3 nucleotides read TGCAGTGCTAGGAACCCCCCCTCGGGAAGCTCCTATAATTCACCCCTCCACTTT.

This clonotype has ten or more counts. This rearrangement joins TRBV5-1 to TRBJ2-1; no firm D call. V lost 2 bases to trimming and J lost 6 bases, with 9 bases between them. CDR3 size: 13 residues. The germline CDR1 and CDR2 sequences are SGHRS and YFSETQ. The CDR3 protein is CASSFRNLNEQFF. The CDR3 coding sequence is TGCGCCAGCAGCTTCAGGAACCTCAATGAGCAGTTCTTC.

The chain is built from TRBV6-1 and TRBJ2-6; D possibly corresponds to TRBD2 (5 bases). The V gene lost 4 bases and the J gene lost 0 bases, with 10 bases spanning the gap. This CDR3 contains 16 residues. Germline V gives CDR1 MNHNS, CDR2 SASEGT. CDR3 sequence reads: CASSASLYSGANVLTF. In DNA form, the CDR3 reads TGTGCCAGCAGTGCTAGCCTTTACTCTGGGGCCAACGTCCTGACTTTC.

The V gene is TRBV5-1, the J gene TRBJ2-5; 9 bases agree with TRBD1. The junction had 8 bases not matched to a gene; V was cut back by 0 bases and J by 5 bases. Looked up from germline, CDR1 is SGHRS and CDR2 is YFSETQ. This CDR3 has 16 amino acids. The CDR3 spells CASSLGPQGAGETQYF. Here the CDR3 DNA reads TGCGCCAGCAGCTTGGGCCCACAGGGGGCAGGGGAGACCCAGTACTTC.